A single sample is the source of the 26 T cell receptor beta chains below, sequenced in a study of radiation and T cells in renal cell carcinoma. Libraries were prepared by immunoSEQ multiplex PCR; TCRdb keeps only in-frame clonotypes and omits some of them. This table has around 140,000 clones, approximately 86% appearing once. As to time point: blood 4 weeks post-SBRT, at nephrectomy. Treatment reported: 15 Gy SBRT to primary tumor, nephrectomy 4 weeks later. The source material was blood, sampled from a patient whose treatment included radiotherapy and nephrectomy. These receptors came from a woman in her 50s with renal cell carcinoma.

The chain recombines TRBV19 with TRBJ1-2; 10 bases agree with TRBD1. This CDR3 has 13 residues. CDR1 is LNHDA and CDR2 is SQIVND in the germline V gene (reference sequence). V trimming: 6 bases; J trimming: 3 bases; junction bases outside the gene matches: 1. The CDR3 nucleotides read TGTGCCAGTAGAGACAGGGGGCACTATGGCTACACCTTC. Translated: CASRDRGHYGYTF.

The chain is built from TRBV5-1 and TRBJ2-3; the match to TRBD2 covers 15 bases. Germline lookup yields CDR1 SGHRS and CDR2 YFSETQ. CDR3 length: 16 residues. V lost 4 bases to trimming and J lost 8 bases; unmatched junction nucleotides: 8. The CDR3 DNA follows: TGCGCCAGCAGCCCTAGGACTAGCGGGGGGGCCGCTACGCAGTATTTT. Translated, it gives CASSPRTSGGAATQYF.

V gene TRBV18 combines with J gene TRBJ2-2; tentative D call: TRBD1 (5 bases). Germline V gene data show CDR1 as KGHSH and CDR2 as LQKENI. Trimming took off 6 bases at V and 6 bases at J, with 11 bases between the two ends. CDR3 length: 13 residues. CDR3: CASSPQGAGELFF. DNA of the CDR3: TGTGCCAGCTCGCCTCAGGGTGCCGGGGAGCTGTTTTTT.

With regard to this clone: Other DNA sequences from this sample encode an identical CDR3 as well. V usage is TRBV7-2 and J usage is TRBJ1-4; D gene unclear. CDR3 length equals 12 residues. Trimming removed 1 base at V and 8 bases at J, with 5 bases between. Per germline, CDR1 SGHTA and CDR2 FQGNSA. CDR3 sequence reads: CASSLEREKLFF. Here the CDR3 DNA reads TGTGCCAGCAGCTTAGAGCGCGAAAAACTGTTTTTT.

The chain employs TRBV9 and TRBJ2-5, with 7 bases matching TRBD1. Germline V lookup: CDR1 SGDLS, CDR2 YYNGEE. With 6 bases clipped from V and 0 bases from J, the junction kept 5 bases outside the gene matches. The CDR3 spans 14 residues. In nucleotides, the CDR3 is TGTGCCAGCAACCGGGACAGATACCAAGAGACCCAGTACTTC. Translating gives CASNRDRYQETQYF. Variable domain in full (rest from reference TRBV9 and TRBJ2-5): DSGVTQTPKHLITATGQRVTLRCSPRSGDLSVYWYQQSLDQGLQFLIQYYNGEERAKGNILERFSAQQFPDLHSELNLSSLELGDSALYFCASNRDRYQETQYFGPGTRLLVL.

The rearrangement uses TRBV10-1 and TRBJ2-7, with 7 bases that match TRBD1. The J segment lost 4 bases and the V segment lost 2 bases, leaving 5 bases of the junction unmatched. This CDR3 contains 14 residues. In germline, CDR1 is WNHNN, CDR2 SYGVQD (reference sequence). The CDR3: CASSEEGGAYEQYF. Written as DNA, the CDR3 is TGCGCCAGCAGTGAGGAAGGGGGCGCGTACGAGCAGTACTTC.

The chain employs TRBV10-2 and TRBJ1-1, with D perhaps matching TRBD1 (5 bases). The germline V gene has CDR1 WSHSY and CDR2 SAAADI. The CDR3 is 14 residues long. V lost 0 bases and J 6 bases, leaving 11 bases between the germline ends. Here the CDR3 DNA reads TGCGCCAGCAGTGAGTCCCAGGGTTCCTCTGAAGCTTTCTTT. It encodes CASSESQGSSEAFF.

The rearrangement joins TRBV25-1 to TRBJ2-7, with D possibly matching TRBD2 (5 bases). The ends were cut back, 3 bases at V and 4 bases at J, with 16 bases in the middle. The CDR3 loop spans 15 amino acids. Germline V gene sequence: CDR1 MGHDK, CDR2 SYGVNS. CDR3 loop: CASSDPPAGIYEQYF. The CDR3 DNA follows: TGTGCCAGCAGTGACCCACCGGCGGGTATATACGAGCAGTACTTC.

The rearrangement joins TRBV19 to TRBJ1-2; 8 nucleotides agree with TRBD1. The germline gives CDR1 LNHDA, CDR2 SQIVND (reference sequence). The CDR3 has 16 residues. Trimming took 2 bases from V and 3 from J; bases not matched to a gene: 8. The CDR3 spells CASSITQGAIYYGYTF. The CDR3 region has the DNA TGTGCCAGTAGTATAACGCAGGGGGCGATTTACTATGGCTACACCTTC.

The V gene is TRBV19, the J gene TRBJ1-6; 11 bases line up with TRBD1. Germline CDR1 LNHDA, CDR2 SQIVND (reference sequence). The length of the CDR3 is 14 residues. Trimming cost V 7 bases and J 9 bases; bases outside gene matches: 5. CDR3 amino acids: CASMGTGGSSPLHF. DNA for the CDR3: TGTGCCAGTATGGGGACAGGGGGAAGTTCACCCCTCCACTTT.

The chain joins TRBV19 to TRBJ2-1; D assignment may be TRBD1 or TRBD2 (5 bases each). Between the trimmed V and J ends, which lost 1 base and 13 bases, there was a span of 11 bases. There are 12 residues in the CDR3. Germline CDR1 LNHDA, CDR2 SQIVND (reference sequence). The CDR3 nucleotides read TGTGCCAGTAGTATAGGGGACCTGCGTCAGTTCTTC. Its protein is CASSIGDLRQFF.

The V gene is TRBV2, the J gene TRBJ1-4, with 7 bases matching TRBD1. CDR3 length equals 14 residues. Unmatched junction bases numbered 4, after V lost 3 bases and J lost 6 bases. The V gene's germline CDR1 is SNHLY and CDR2 FYNNEI. Here the CDR3 DNA reads TGTGCCAGCAGTGAGAGACAGGGTTATGAAAAACTGTTTTTT. This gives the protein CASSERQGYEKLFF. Looking up the rest from reference TRBV2 and TRBJ1-4 gives the full variable domain: EPEVTQTPSHQVTQMGQEVILRCVPISNHLYFYWYRQILGQKVEFLVSFYNNEISEKSEIFDDQFSVERPDGSNFTLKIRSTKLEDSAMYFCASSERQGYEKLFFGSGTQLSVL.

The J gene is TRBJ1-4, the V gene TRBV7-9, with D tentatively TRBD1 (6 bases). CDR1 is SEHNR, CDR2 FQNEAQ, per germline (reference sequence). CDR3 length: 15 amino acids. With 7 bases removed from V and 5 bases from J, the gap between germline ends came to 17 bases. The CDR3, as DNA: TGTGCCAGCAAAAGGGGGGAGGAGGTAAATGAAAAACTGTTTTTT. Encoded protein: CASKRGEEVNEKLFF.

The chain's CDR3 is CASSPTFGPYEQYF. The DNA of the CDR3 is TGCGCCAGCAGTCCGACCTTTGGACCCTACGAGCAGTACTTC. J is TRBJ2-7 and V is TRBV10-2; no definite D call. Looked up from germline, CDR1 is WSHSY and CDR2 is SAAADI. This CDR3 region has 14 residues. Deletions cut 5 bases from V and 2 bases from J, with 13 bases between.

The chain couples TRBV6-1 to TRBJ2-3; D call uncertain. Trimming left V 0 bases short and J 0 bases short, with 7 bases between. This CDR3 has 15 amino acids. Germline V gene data show CDR1 as MNHNS and CDR2 as SASEGT. The chain's CDR3 is CASSEALDSTDTQYF. The CDR3 bases are TGTGCCAGCAGTGAAGCGCTTGACAGCACAGATACGCAGTATTTT.

The CDR3 DNA follows: TGTGCCAGCAGCTTAGTGACCGGCCGCCAGCATTTT. Protein product: CASSLVTGRQHF. This chain links TRBV7-9 with TRBJ1-5; D gene ambiguous. The V end was cut by 1 base, the J end by 12 bases, with 10 bases between. The CDR3 covers 12 residues. Germline assignment: CDR1 SEHNR and CDR2 FQNEAQ (reference sequence).

J is TRBJ2-3 and V is TRBV7-9, with D possibly TRBD1 on 5 matching bases. Germline CDR1 and CDR2: SEHNR and FQNEAQ (reference sequence). The CDR3 runs 13 residues. The germline V and J ends were trimmed by 5 bases and 4 bases, with 10 bases remaining between them. CDR3 sequence: CASSPRQSDTQYF. Written as DNA, the CDR3 is TGTGCCAGCAGCCCCCGACAGTCAGATACGCAGTATTTT.

The chain joins TRBV11-3 to TRBJ2-3, with D hard to call. Germline V gene sequence: CDR1 SGHNT, CDR2 YENEEA. With 2 bases removed from V and 4 bases from J, the gap between germline ends came to 7 bases. CDR3 length equals 13 residues. CDR3 DNA sequence: TGTGCCAGCAGCTTATCCCCCCCAGATACGCAGTATTTT. Translated, it gives CASSLSPPDTQYF.

CDR3: CASSFPPPGGNNEQFF. CDR3 sequence (DNA): TGTGCCAGCAGCTTCCCCCCACCAGGGGGGAACAATGAGCAGTTCTTC. The chain recombines TRBV7-8 with TRBJ2-1; TRBD1 is a possible D gene (7 bases). V was cut by 3 bases and J by 5 bases, with 17 bases left in between. The germline CDR1 and CDR2 sequences are SGHVS and FQNEAQ. The CDR3 extends over 16 amino acids.

The chain joins TRBV18 to TRBJ1-4, with D possibly being TRBD1 (5 bases). Germline lookup yields CDR1 KGHSH and CDR2 LQKENI. Trimming took 3 bases from V and 5 from J, leaving 13 bases between them. CDR3 length: 15 residues. The CDR3 sequence: CASSPIGTQNEKLFF. CDR3 nucleotides: TGTGCCAGCTCACCGATCGGGACGCAAAATGAAAAACTGTTTTTT.

This chain joins TRBV10-2 and TRBJ1-2; TRBD1 might be the D (5 bases). The germline V gene has CDR1 WSHSY and CDR2 SAAADI. V was pared by 4 bases and J by 1 base, with 13 bases between. The CDR3 is 15 amino acids. The CDR3 DNA is TGCGCCAGCAGTGGGGGGACGGGGGTTAACTATGGCTACACCTTC. Amino acids: CASSGGTGVNYGYTF.

The rearrangement joins TRBV4-2 to TRBJ2-3; 9 positions match TRBD2. J was trimmed by 5 bases and V by 0 bases; bases with no gene match: 6. Per the germline V gene, CDR1 is LGHNA and CDR2 is YNFKEQ. The CDR3 length is 16 residues. The DNA of the CDR3 is TGTGCCAGCAGCCAAGATTTCGCGGGAGGGGGAGATACGCAGTATTTT. It encodes CASSQDFAGGGDTQYF.

This clone was observed a handful of times. The rearrangement uses TRBV19 and TRBJ2-2; D is uncertain. This CDR3 comprises 14 residues. With 2 bases removed from V and 1 base from J, the gap between germline ends came to 5 bases. Per the germline V gene, CDR1 is LNHDA and CDR2 is SQIVND (reference sequence). DNA of the CDR3: TGTGCCAGTAGTATACAGTGGAACACCGGGGAGCTGTTTTTT. This translates into CASSIQWNTGELFF.

This chain's CDR3 is CASSAIFGPDTQYF. The CDR3 DNA reads as TGTGCCAGTAGTGCCATTTTCGGCCCAGATACGCAGTATTTT. The chain has TRBV19 and TRBJ2-3, with D unresolved. Germline values: CDR1 LNHDA, CDR2 SQIVND (reference sequence). The CDR3 totals 14 residues. V gave up 5 bases and J gave up 4 bases, with 13 bases separating them.

The chain has TRBV5-6 and TRBJ1-5, with D unclear. The CDR3 length is 14 residues. Trimming took 3 bases from V and 1 from J, leaving 8 bases between them. The germline CDR1 and CDR2 sequences are SGHDT and YYEEEE. The CDR3 nucleotides read TGTGCCAGCAGCTATGCCCGAAGCAATCAGCCCCAGCATTTT. It is translated as CASSYARSNQPQHF. Looking up the rest from reference TRBV5-6 and TRBJ1-5 gives the full variable domain: DAGVTQSPTHLIKTRGQQVTLRCSPKSGHDTVSWYQQALGQGPQFIFQYYEEEERQRGNFPDRFSGHQFPNYSSELNVNALLLGDSALYLCASSYARSNQPQHFGDGTRLSIL.

This chain links TRBV14 with TRBJ2-2, with 7 bases lining up with TRBD2. Germline CDR1 SGHDN, CDR2 FVKESK. The CDR3 is 16 amino acids. Trimming at V came to 4 bases and at J to 4 bases, leaving 9 bases not matched to a gene. CDR3 DNA: TGTGCCAGCAGCCGGGCCGGGACTACCCTCACCGGGGAGCTGTTTTTT. As protein: CASSRAGTTLTGELFF.